The 9 T cell receptor beta chains below all came from one sample that was sequenced in a study of T cells after yellow fever vaccination (dated by TCRdb to the late 2010s). Library creation used 5' RACE. These reads were obtained on an Illumina HiSeq 2500. The public reads were reprocessed in TCRdb via fastp at Q25 and MiXCR, keeping in-frame beta chains. Rows are combined by CDR3 protein, so each entry shows the most common genes and DNA. This sample gives hundreds of thousands of distinct CDR3 sequences in total; approximately 13% of them show up just once. Jointly, the top ten make up more than 12% of the sample. This specimen's treatment or condition label, interpreted: live attenuated yellow fever vaccine strain. This sample comprised PBMCs, obtained on the day of the yellow fever booster vaccination. Every receptor here comes from a man aged 30-40 years who received the YFV17D yellow fever vaccine.

The gene calls are TRBV20-1 and TRBJ2-7, with TRBD2 matching 11 bases. The CDR3 consists of 17 residues. Trimming took 1 base from V and 5 from J; bases not matched to a gene: 13. CDR1 is DFQATT and CDR2 is SNEGSKA in the germline V gene (reference sequence). The CDR3 bases are TGCAGTGCTAGAGGTCCAGTCGTACTAGCGGGAGCCCACGAGCAGTACTTC. As protein: CSARGPVVLAGAHEQYF.

In nucleotides, the CDR3 is TGCAGTGCTAATGACGGGACTAGGGTTGATGAGCAGTTCTTC. This translates into CSANDGTRVDEQFF. The chain couples TRBV20-1 to TRBJ2-1; 8 positions agree with TRBD2. The CDR3 runs 14 residues. V dropped 4 bases and J dropped 8; count of bases not matched to a gene: 10. CDR1 is DFQATT and CDR2 is SNEGSKA in the germline V gene (reference sequence).

This clonotype was detected only a few times. This rearrangement joins TRBV30 to TRBJ2-3; TRBD1 matches at 8 bases. From germline, CDR1 is GTSNPN and CDR2 SVGIG (reference sequence). The CDR3 spans 13 residues. Trimming removed 3 bases from V and 4 bases from J; junction bases left unmatched: 3. CDR3 sequence reads: CAWSEQGADTQYF. DNA for the CDR3: TGTGCCTGGAGCGAACAGGGGGCAGATACGCAGTATTTT. Full variable domain (rest looked up from reference TRBV30 and TRBJ2-3): SQTIHQWPATLVQPVGSPLSLECTVEGTSNPNLYWYRQAAGRGLQLLFYSVGIGQISSEVPQNLSASRPQDRQFILSSKKLLLSDSGFYLCAWSEQGADTQYFGPGTRLTVL.

Remarks on this clonotype: At one of its ends the junction is not consistent with the germline gene, which may arise from a read error. CDR3 protein: CSATPAAGVEETLYF. The CDR3 bases are TGCAGTGCTACCCCCGCTGCGGGAGTAGAAGAGACCCTGTACTTC. The rearrangement joins TRBV20-1 to TRBJ2-5; 7 bases match TRBD2. Germline V gene data show CDR1 as DFQATT and CDR2 as SNEGSKA (reference sequence). The CDR3 is 15 residues long.

This clonotype was counted many times. The V call is TRBV12-3 or TRBV12-4, the J call TRBJ1-6, with D hard to call. The CDR3 is 13 residues long. The V end lost 7 bases, the J end lost 7 bases, and 11 bases lay between the germline ends. The CDR3 here is CASTTGPNSPLHF. The CDR3 region has the DNA TGTGCCAGCACCACTGGCCCAAATTCACCCCTCCACTTT.

The chain links TRBV25-1 to TRBJ2-1; 12 positions agree with TRBD2. CDR3 length: 15 amino acids. J was trimmed by 7 bases and V by 4 bases; bases with no gene match: 5. Germline CDR1 and CDR2: MGHDK and SYGVNS. The CDR3 region has the DNA TGTGCCAGCAGTGGAAGGACTAGCGGGACGAATGAGCAGTTCTTC. Amino acid sequence: CASSGRTSGTNEQFF.

The chain carries TRBV6-5 and TRBJ2-2; a weak D match, TRBD2 (6 bases). The length of the CDR3 is 17 residues. V was cut by 7 bases and J by 5 bases, with 23 bases left in between. CDR1 and CDR2 from the germline V gene are MNHEY and SVGAGI. The CDR3 is CASISKLRSGGTGELFF. The DNA for the CDR3 is TGTGCCAGCATTTCCAAGTTACGTTCTGGGGGGACCGGGGAGCTGTTTTTT.

In this sample, this clonotype turned up many times. This sequence joins TRBV27 and TRBJ2-7; TRBD2 agrees at 8 bases. Germline loops: CDR1 MNHEY, CDR2 SMNVEV (reference sequence). The J segment lost 1 base and the V segment lost 5 bases, leaving 4 bases of the junction unmatched. This CDR3 has 14 residues. The CDR3 is CASSLGLESYEQYF. CDR3 sequence (DNA): TGTGCCAGCAGTCTGGGACTAGAATCCTACGAGCAGTACTTC.

This clonotype was found a few times. The rearrangement uses TRBV29-1 and TRBJ2-3; 9 nucleotides line up with TRBD2. Germline trimming cut 5 bases from V and 8 bases from J; bases unmatched to any gene: 11. The CDR3 is 14 residues long. CDR1 is SQVTM and CDR2 is ANQGSEA in the germline V gene. The CDR3 nucleotides read TGCAGCGTTCAAGTGGCGGGAGGGACTGGTACGCAGTATTTT. Its translation: CSVQVAGGTGTQYF.